A selection of T cell receptor beta chains follows, all from one sample in a study of blood T cells in healthy people across ages. TCRdb reanalysed the 5' RACE reads using MiXCR and keeps one entry per CDR3 protein. The sample yields about 1.6 million distinct CDR3 sequences, 34% seen once. Source material: blood. The receptors were gathered from a woman in her 30s in good health. Each CDR3 is given with its conserved first and last residue. D genes are given only for firm matches. Where a row states a size, it is once, few, many or the class of an expanded clone; other rows omit it.

clone_size: .; j_call: TRBJ2-5; v_call: TRBV10-3; d_call: TRBD2; cdr3_aa: CAIRTSLAGAETQYF; cdr3_nt: TGTGCCATCAGGACCTCACTAGCGGGAGCGGAGACCCAGTACTTC
clone_size: few; j_call: TRBJ2-3; v_call: TRBV4-1; d_call: TRBD2; cdr3_aa: CASSQDGLAGHSYTDTQYF; cdr3_nt: TGCGCCAGCAGCCAAGACGGACTAGCGGGTCATAGTTACACAGATACGCAGTATTTT
clone_size: .; j_call: TRBJ1-1; v_call: TRBV27; d_call: TRBD1; cdr3_aa: CASSLGGTENTEAFF; cdr3_nt: TGTGCCAGCAGTTTAGGGGGGACAGAGAACACTGAAGCTTTCTTT
clone_size: few; j_call: TRBJ2-7; v_call: TRBV20-1; d_call: .; cdr3_aa: CSARGGDRMRTYEQYF; cdr3_nt: TGCAGTGCTAGAGGGGGCGACAGAATGCGGACCTACGAGCAGTACTTC
clone_size: few; j_call: TRBJ2-7; v_call: TRBV3-1; d_call: TRBD2; cdr3_aa: CASSQLGLAGGPYEQYF; cdr3_nt: TGTGCCAGCAGCCAACTGGGTCTAGCGGGGGGGCCCTACGAGCAGTACTTC
clone_size: few; j_call: TRBJ2-5; v_call: TRBV11-1; d_call: TRBD1; cdr3_aa: CASSKGRGRETQYF; cdr3_nt: TGTGCCAGCAGTAAGGGCAGGGGGCGAGAGACCCAGTACTTC
clone_size: few; j_call: TRBJ2-3; v_call: TRBV7-2; d_call: .; cdr3_aa: CASSQGTALGDTQYF; cdr3_nt: TGTGCCAGCAGCCAGGGGACGGCCTTAGGAGATACGCAGTATTTT
clone_size: .; j_call: TRBJ1-3; v_call: TRBV9; d_call: TRBD1; cdr3_aa: CASGTGTGGGNTIYF; cdr3_nt: TGTGCCAGCGGGACCGGGACAGGGGGCGGTAACACCATATATTTT
clone_size: few; j_call: TRBJ2-1; v_call: TRBV13; d_call: TRBD2; cdr3_aa: CASSRIPGLAGGKDNAYNEQFF; cdr3_nt: TGTGCCAGCAGCCGAATTCCGGGACTAGCGGGGGGAAAGGATAACGCCTACAATGAGCAGTTCTTC
clone_size: few; j_call: TRBJ2-5; v_call: TRBV2; d_call: TRBD1; cdr3_aa: CASRGGQGATETQYF; cdr3_nt: TGTGCCAGCAGGGGGGGACAGGGGGCGACGGAGACCCAGTACTTC
clone_size: .; j_call: TRBJ1-1; v_call: TRBV7-2; d_call: TRBD1; cdr3_aa: CASSGRTGPSNTEAFF; cdr3_nt: TGTGCCAGCAGCGGCCGGACAGGGCCCTCGAACACTGAAGCTTTCTTT
clone_size: few; j_call: TRBJ2-1; v_call: TRBV9; d_call: .; cdr3_aa: CASSGNPGSSYNEQFF; cdr3_nt: TGTGCCAGCAGCGGGAATCCAGGTTCGTCCTACAATGAGCAGTTCTTC
clone_size: many; j_call: TRBJ2-7; v_call: TRBV5-1; d_call: .; cdr3_aa: CASSFNGGESYEQYF; cdr3_nt: TGCGCCAGCAGCTTTAACGGGGGTGAGTCCTACGAGCAGTACTTC
clone_size: few; j_call: TRBJ1-2; v_call: TRBV9; d_call: TRBD1; cdr3_aa: CASSVDSGGHGYTF; cdr3_nt: TGTGCCAGCAGCGTAGATTCAGGGGGCCATGGCTACACCTTC
clone_size: few; j_call: TRBJ2-6; v_call: TRBV9; d_call: .; cdr3_aa: CASSVPSGSGANVLTF; cdr3_nt: TGTGCCAGCAGCGTACCGTCCGGGTCTGGGGCCAACGTCCTGACTTTC
clone_size: .; j_call: TRBJ1-2; v_call: TRBV20-1; d_call: .; cdr3_aa: CSANRRAEGYTF; cdr3_nt: TGCAGTGCTAATCGCAGGGCCGAGGGCTACACCTTC
clone_size: .; j_call: TRBJ2-5; v_call: TRBV27; d_call: .; cdr3_aa: CASSSRSRGRRQETQYF; cdr3_nt: TGTGCCAGCAGCTCCCGGAGCCGAGGTCGCCGCCAAGAGACCCAGTACTTC
clone_size: .; j_call: TRBJ2-7; v_call: TRBV6-5; d_call: TRBD1; cdr3_aa: CASSSDRGRYEQYF; cdr3_nt: TGTGCCAGCAGTTCGGACAGGGGGCGCTACGAGCAGTACTTC
clone_size: .; j_call: TRBJ2-3; v_call: TRBV7-9; d_call: .; cdr3_aa: CASSPWPGTYSTDTQYF; cdr3_nt: TGTGCCAGCAGCCCCTGGCCGGGAACCTACAGCACAGATACGCAGTATTTT
clone_size: few; j_call: TRBJ2-5; v_call: TRBV5-1; d_call: TRBD2; cdr3_aa: CASSSGTSGSQETQYF; cdr3_nt: TGCGCCAGCAGCTCGGGGACTAGCGGGAGCCAAGAGACCCAGTACTTC
clone_size: .; j_call: TRBJ2-3; v_call: TRBV7-6; d_call: TRBD2; cdr3_aa: CASSPVAGSEGNTQYF; cdr3_nt: TGTGCCAGCAGCCCGGTAGCGGGATCGGAGGGGAATACGCAGTATTTT
clone_size: few; j_call: TRBJ2-1; v_call: TRBV4-1; d_call: .; cdr3_aa: CASSQRLTPGYEQFF; cdr3_nt: TGCGCCAGCAGCCAGAGACTGACCCCGGGCTATGAGCAGTTCTTC
clone_size: few; j_call: TRBJ1-6; v_call: TRBV11-2; d_call: .; cdr3_aa: CASSLYDLQSPLHF; cdr3_nt: TGTGCCAGCAGCTTGTACGACCTCCAGTCACCCCTCCACTTT
clone_size: few; j_call: TRBJ2-1; v_call: TRBV20-1; d_call: .; cdr3_aa: CSAARSVGGNEQFF; cdr3_nt: TGCAGTGCTGCACGTAGTGTGGGTGGCAATGAGCAGTTCTTC
clone_size: few; j_call: TRBJ1-1; v_call: TRBV29-1; d_call: .; cdr3_aa: CSVEVRLTEKAFF; cdr3_nt: TGCAGCGTGGAGGTCCGTCTAACCGAAAAAGCTTTCTTT
clone_size: .; j_call: TRBJ2-7; v_call: TRBV12-3/TRBV12-4; d_call: .; cdr3_aa: CASSTEWGGPHEQYF; cdr3_nt: TGTGCCAGCAGTACCGAGTGGGGGGGCCCTCATGAGCAGTACTTC
clone_size: .; j_call: TRBJ2-1; v_call: TRBV5-1; d_call: .; cdr3_aa: CASSPRAARNEQFF; cdr3_nt: TGCGCCAGCAGCCCCCGCGCTGCAAGGAATGAGCAGTTCTTC
clone_size: once; j_call: TRBJ1-2; v_call: TRBV21-1; d_call: .; cdr3_aa: CASSKPEGGQGLCYGYTF; cdr3_nt: TGTGCCAGCAGCAAACCAGAGGGGGGACAGGGGCTGTGCTATGGCTACACCTTC
clone_size: few; j_call: TRBJ1-2; v_call: TRBV29-1; d_call: TRBD1; cdr3_aa: CSVYGQDISPHYGYTF; cdr3_nt: TGCAGCGTTTACGGACAGGACATATCGCCGCACTATGGCTACACCTTC
clone_size: many; j_call: TRBJ2-3; v_call: TRBV12-3/TRBV12-4; d_call: TRBD2; cdr3_aa: CASSFDFGGGGSDTQYF; cdr3_nt: TGTGCCAGCAGCTTCGACTTTGGCGGGGGGGGGTCAGATACGCAGTATTTT
clone_size: few; j_call: TRBJ1-1; v_call: TRBV9; d_call: .; cdr3_aa: CASSPLPEIRNTEAFF; cdr3_nt: TGTGCCAGCAGCCCACTTCCTGAGATACGGAACACTGAAGCTTTCTTT
clone_size: .; j_call: TRBJ2-1; v_call: TRBV4-2; d_call: .; cdr3_aa: CASSGGMGLRVF; cdr3_nt: TGTGCCAGCAGCGGGGGGATGGGGTTACGGGTCTTC
clone_size: few; j_call: TRBJ2-7; v_call: TRBV9; d_call: .; cdr3_aa: CASSPEWGFHEQYF; cdr3_nt: TGTGCCAGCAGCCCCGAGTGGGGGTTCCACGAGCAGTACTTC
clone_size: .; j_call: TRBJ2-5; v_call: TRBV12-3/TRBV12-4; d_call: TRBD2; cdr3_aa: CASTQRGLGQGTQYF; cdr3_nt: TGTGCCAGCACCCAGAGGGGACTAGGTCAAGGGACCCAGTACTTC
clone_size: many; j_call: TRBJ2-3; v_call: TRBV29-1; d_call: TRBD2; cdr3_aa: CSGGAGDLTDTQYF; cdr3_nt: TGCAGCGGAGGTGCGGGAGACCTAACAGATACGCAGTATTTT
clone_size: few; j_call: TRBJ2-5; v_call: TRBV27; d_call: .; cdr3_aa: CASSLFGDVETQYF; cdr3_nt: TGTGCCAGCAGTTTATTCGGGGACGTAGAGACCCAGTACTTC
clone_size: many; j_call: TRBJ1-6; v_call: TRBV9; d_call: .; cdr3_aa: CASSPSIAHNSPLHF; cdr3_nt: TGTGCCAGCAGCCCGTCGATCGCTCATAATTCACCCCTCCACTTT
clone_size: once; j_call: TRBJ2-7; v_call: TRBV7-2; d_call: .; cdr3_aa: CASAYPGLKLREQYF; cdr3_nt: TGTGCCAGCGCCTACCCGGGACTCAAACTTCGGGAGCAGTACTTC
clone_size: few; j_call: TRBJ2-6; v_call: TRBV20-1; d_call: TRBD1; cdr3_aa: CSARDDRASGANVLTF; cdr3_nt: TGCAGTGCTAGAGACGACAGGGCCTCTGGGGCCAACGTCCTGACTTTC
clone_size: many; j_call: TRBJ2-1; v_call: TRBV20-1; d_call: TRBD2; cdr3_aa: CSARPLGLAGVGEQFF; cdr3_nt: TGCAGTGCTAGGCCATTGGGACTAGCGGGAGTCGGAGAGCAGTTCTTC
clone_size: .; j_call: TRBJ2-7; v_call: TRBV5-5; d_call: .; cdr3_aa: CASSLGGMNSYEQYF; cdr3_nt: TGTGCCAGCAGCTTGGGGGGGATGAACTCCTACGAGCAGTACTTC
clone_size: .; j_call: TRBJ2-3; v_call: TRBV4-1; d_call: .; cdr3_aa: CASSQTPGGRGDTQYF; cdr3_nt: TGCGCCAGCAGCCAGACCCCGGGGGGCCGGGGAGATACGCAGTATTTT
clone_size: few; j_call: TRBJ2-7; v_call: TRBV28; d_call: TRBD2; cdr3_aa: CASRAGGGFYEQYF; cdr3_nt: TGTGCCAGTCGTGCAGGCGGGGGGTTCTACGAGCAGTACTTC
clone_size: .; j_call: TRBJ2-1; v_call: TRBV4-1; d_call: TRBD2; cdr3_aa: CAGSQEKRGRSYNEQFF; cdr3_nt: TGCGCCGGCAGCCAAGAGAAGCGGGGCCGCTCCTACAATGAGCAGTTCTTC
clone_size: once; j_call: TRBJ2-5; v_call: TRBV20-1; d_call: .; cdr3_aa: CSARDLARGPLETQYF; cdr3_nt: TGCAGTGCTAGAGATCTAGCGAGAGGGCCGTTAGAGACCCAGTACTTC
clone_size: few; j_call: TRBJ2-3; v_call: TRBV20-1; d_call: TRBD2; cdr3_aa: CSARDRLAGPDTQYF; cdr3_nt: TGCAGTGCTAGAGATCGGCTAGCGGGGCCAGATACGCAGTATTTT
clone_size: few; j_call: TRBJ1-5; v_call: TRBV12-3/TRBV12-4; d_call: .; cdr3_aa: CASSLSARSRQPQHF; cdr3_nt: TGTGCCAGCAGTTTATCCGCCCGTAGCAGGCAGCCCCAGCATTTT
clone_size: .; j_call: TRBJ2-1; v_call: TRBV6-5; d_call: .; cdr3_aa: CASSYVTTGDSYDEQFF; cdr3_nt: TGTGCCAGCAGTTACGTGACAACAGGGGACTCCTACGATGAGCAGTTCTTC
clone_size: .; j_call: TRBJ2-1; v_call: TRBV2; d_call: .; cdr3_aa: CASSEWGDRGYEQFF; cdr3_nt: TGTGCCAGCAGTGAATGGGGGGATAGGGGATATGAGCAGTTCTTC
clone_size: few; j_call: TRBJ2-7; v_call: TRBV14; d_call: TRBD1; cdr3_aa: CASSQVGGQPGPSYF; cdr3_nt: TGTGCCAGCAGCCAAGTTGGGGGACAGCCCGGTCCGTCGTACTTC
clone_size: .; j_call: TRBJ2-5; v_call: TRBV27; d_call: .; cdr3_aa: CASSVLGRGKQETQYF; cdr3_nt: TGTGCCAGCAGTGTCTTGGGGCGGGGAAAGCAAGAGACCCAGTACTTC
clone_size: .; j_call: TRBJ1-1; v_call: TRBV20-1; d_call: .; cdr3_aa: CSAPDRFRTVNTEAFF; cdr3_nt: TGCAGTGCTCCGGACAGATTTAGGACCGTGAACACTGAAGCTTTCTTT
clone_size: .; j_call: TRBJ2-1; v_call: TRBV12-3/TRBV12-4; d_call: .; cdr3_aa: CASSLGDGPEDEQFF; cdr3_nt: TGTGCCAGCAGTTTAGGCGACGGGCCTGAGGATGAGCAGTTCTTC
clone_size: .; j_call: TRBJ2-5; v_call: TRBV5-1; d_call: TRBD2; cdr3_aa: CASSTSGVQETQYF; cdr3_nt: TGCGCCAGCAGCACTAGCGGGGTCCAAGAGACCCAGTACTTC
clone_size: few; j_call: TRBJ2-7; v_call: TRBV10-3; d_call: .; cdr3_aa: CAISTGQSSYEQYF; cdr3_nt: TGTGCCATCAGTACAGGACAAAGCTCCTACGAGCAGTACTTC
clone_size: few; j_call: TRBJ2-3; v_call: TRBV10-3; d_call: .; cdr3_aa: CAVDAGNTDTQYF; cdr3_nt: TGTGCCGTCGACGCGGGAAACACAGATACGCAGTATTTT
clone_size: few; j_call: TRBJ1-6; v_call: TRBV4-1; d_call: TRBD1; cdr3_aa: CASSQGDRGLVGSPLHF; cdr3_nt: TGCGCCAGCAGCCAAGGGGACAGGGGGCTTGTAGGATCACCCCTCCACTTT
clone_size: .; j_call: TRBJ1-2; v_call: TRBV29-1; d_call: TRBD1; cdr3_aa: CSTRTGAASGYTF; cdr3_nt: TGCAGCACCCGGACAGGGGCGGCCTCTGGCTACACCTTC